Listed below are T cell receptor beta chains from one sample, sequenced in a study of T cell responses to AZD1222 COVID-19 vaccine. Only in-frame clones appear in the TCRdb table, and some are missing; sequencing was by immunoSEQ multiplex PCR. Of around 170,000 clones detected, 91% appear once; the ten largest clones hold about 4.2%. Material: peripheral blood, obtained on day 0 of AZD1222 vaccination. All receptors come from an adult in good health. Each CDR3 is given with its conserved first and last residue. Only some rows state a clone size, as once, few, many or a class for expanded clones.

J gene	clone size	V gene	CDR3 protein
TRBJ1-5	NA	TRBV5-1	CASSFGERNQPQHF
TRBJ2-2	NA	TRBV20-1	CSASDVTGELFF
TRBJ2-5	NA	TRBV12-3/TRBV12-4	CASSPHREETQYF
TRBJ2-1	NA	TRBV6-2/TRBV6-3	CASSYLAASYNEQFF
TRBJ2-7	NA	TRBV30	CAWIVAGGAYEQYF
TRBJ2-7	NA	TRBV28	CASSSLPGGPRGSYEQYF
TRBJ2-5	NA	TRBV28	CASSLIGKEETQYF
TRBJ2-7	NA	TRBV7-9	CASSSRDRAYEQYF
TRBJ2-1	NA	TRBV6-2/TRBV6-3	CASSYLRKNGGSSYNEQFF
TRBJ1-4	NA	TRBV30	CAWSVRGRGLEKLFF
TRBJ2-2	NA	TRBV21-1	CASSNRLSNTGIAGELFF
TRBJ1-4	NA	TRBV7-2	CASSTQGAANEKLFF
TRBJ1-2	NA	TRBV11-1	CASSRQGNGYTF
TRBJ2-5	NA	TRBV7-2	CASSLARGSVRQETQYF
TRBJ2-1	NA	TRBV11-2	CASSLALNTAVPSNEQFF
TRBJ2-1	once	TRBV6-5	CASRSSGSLNEQFF
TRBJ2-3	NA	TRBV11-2	CASSLPTDTQYF
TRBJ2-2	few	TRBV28	CASSFAGGGTGELFF
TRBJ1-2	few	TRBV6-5	CGCQDPNYGYTF
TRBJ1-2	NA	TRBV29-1	CSVGGTGAVNGYTF
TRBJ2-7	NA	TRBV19	CASSIGRGYEQYF
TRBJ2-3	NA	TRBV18	CASSPRVVLGGSPDTQYF
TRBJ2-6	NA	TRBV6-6	CASSRLAGGPGANVLTF
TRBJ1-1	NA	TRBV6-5	CASGPRDRAEAFF
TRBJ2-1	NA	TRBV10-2	CASKASGRFNEQFF
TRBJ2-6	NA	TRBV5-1	CASSFGIGANVLTF
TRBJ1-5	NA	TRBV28	CASSSGGGLGQPQHF
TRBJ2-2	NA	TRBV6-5	CASSSDGNTGELFF
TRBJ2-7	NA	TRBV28	CASSTPSAGLGYEQYF
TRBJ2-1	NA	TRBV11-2	CASSSGLAGDEQFF
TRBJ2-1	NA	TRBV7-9	CASSVAGTYQFF
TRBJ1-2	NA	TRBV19	CASRHKQGAENYGYTF
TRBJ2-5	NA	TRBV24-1	CATRTGGPTSQYF
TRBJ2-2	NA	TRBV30	CAWSQIRGGELFF
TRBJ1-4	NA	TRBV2	CASLGELGEKLFF
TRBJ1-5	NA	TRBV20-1	CSASPTGWVDQPQHF
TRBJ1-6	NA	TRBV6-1	CASSEGVRNSPLHF
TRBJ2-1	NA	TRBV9	CASSVALSVTSGSNEQFF
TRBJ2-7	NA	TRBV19	CASSITDNPYEQYF
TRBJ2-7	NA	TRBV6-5	CASSYLAGLSYEQYF
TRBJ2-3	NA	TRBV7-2	CASSLISSGVSTDTQYF
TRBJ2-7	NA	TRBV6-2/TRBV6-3	CASSKTRTGTEQYF
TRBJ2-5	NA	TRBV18	CASSPTGAAPKETQYF
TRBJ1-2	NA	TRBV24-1	CATGKDSTSGYTF
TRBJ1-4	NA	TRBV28	CASGTGDHGTELFF
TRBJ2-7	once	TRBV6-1	CASSEFYEQYF
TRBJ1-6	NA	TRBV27	CASSSLQGTLHF
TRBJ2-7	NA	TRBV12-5	CASGRVPYEQYF
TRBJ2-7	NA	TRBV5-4	CASSSRTSGREQYF
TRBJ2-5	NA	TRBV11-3	CASSSTGTSGRETQYF
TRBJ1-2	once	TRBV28	CASSFILRGRFNGYTF
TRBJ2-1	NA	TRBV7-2	CASSSPRNPGLVIYEQFF
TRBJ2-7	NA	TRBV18	CASSQRDGTYEQYF